The 17 T cell receptor beta chains reported below all come from one sample, sequenced in a study of human T cells and chemical hapten exposure. One entry per CDR3 protein results from TCRdb running MiXCR on the RACE reads. This repertoire shows around 250,000 distinct CDR3 sequences, approximately 8.6% found once; its top ten account for less than 3%. Time point specified: pre-sensitization, week 0. Described treatment: therapeutic diphenylcyclopropenone sensitization with weekly scalp DPC. The sample in question was whole blood, obtained in connection with sensitization to the hapten diphenylcyclopropenone (DPC). The receptors were sampled from a woman aged 40 to 49 with alopecia areata. Some clones in this sample may be carry-over from other donors' samples.

This clonotype was picked up a small number of times. The chain carries TRBV10-3 and TRBJ1-5, with TRBD1 as a possible D gene (5 bases). The germline V gene encodes CDR1 ENHRY and CDR2 SYGVKD. Trimming left V 10 bases short and J 0 bases short, with 10 bases between. The CDR3 contains 13 residues. The CDR3 here is CATSGGSNQPQHF. The CDR3 region has the DNA TGTGCCACGTCGGGGGGTAGCAATCAGCCCCAGCATTTT.

This clonotype has more than one count but fewer than ten. The chain has TRBV4-3 and TRBJ2-3; TRBD2 matches 8 bases. Germline CDR1 LGHNA, CDR2 YSLEER. The V gene end was trimmed by 3 bases and the J gene end by 2 bases; junction bases not matched to a gene: 4. There are 15 residues in the CDR3. The CDR3 reads CASSQIAGYTDTQYF. The CDR3 DNA reads TGCGCCAGCAGCCAGATAGCGGGATACACAGATACGCAGTATTTT.

The chain combines TRBV29-1 with TRBJ2-2; 8 bases are a match to TRBD1. The CDR3 has 13 amino acids. The V gene end was trimmed by 6 bases and the J gene end by 7 bases; junction bases not matched to a gene: 7. Looked up from germline, CDR1 is SQVTM and CDR2 is ANQGSEA. The CDR3 is CSVGQGAGGELFF. The CDR3 coding sequence is TGCAGCGTCGGCCAGGGGGCAGGCGGGGAGCTGTTTTTT.

This clonotype was detected many times. J is TRBJ2-3 and V is TRBV20-1; D is ambiguous. V shed 3 bases and J shed 0 bases, with 19 bases lying between them. The CDR3 sequence is 17 residues long. CDR1 and CDR2 from the germline V gene are DFQATT and SNEGSKA (reference sequence). The CDR3 coding sequence is TGCAGTGCTAGGCTTGGATCAACATCTTCTAGCACAGATACGCAGTATTTT. Protein sequence: CSARLGSTSSSTDTQYF.

The chain has TRBV7-9 and TRBJ2-7, with a weak D call TRBD1 (6 bases). Germline V gives CDR1 SEHNR, CDR2 FQNEAQ (reference sequence). There are 15 residues in the CDR3. Trimming left V 3 bases short and J 2 bases short, with 14 bases between. CDR3 DNA: TGTGCCAGCAGCTTTAGCCGCGCAGGGGCCTACGAGCAGTACTTC. Amino acid sequence: CASSFSRAGAYEQYF.

This clonotype was counted between two and nine times. The chain recombines TRBV10-3 with TRBJ2-2, with a possible D match to TRBD1 (6 bases). This CDR3 spans 13 amino acids. The germline V gene has CDR1 ENHRY and CDR2 SYGVKD. Deletions cut 9 bases from V and 5 bases from J, with 13 bases between. CDR3 amino acids: CAISQGRTGELFF. As DNA, the CDR3 is TGTGCCATATCACAGGGTCGGACCGGGGAGCTGTTTTTT.

This clonotype was observed at least ten times. The gene calls are TRBV5-6 and TRBJ1-2; tentative D call: TRBD1 (6 bases). The CDR3 is 14 residues long. V was shortened by 2 bases and J by 2 bases, with 10 bases between the two germline ends. Germline CDR1 and CDR2: SGHDT and YYEEEE. CDR3 sequence reads: CASSFDRRNYGYTF. The CDR3 DNA reads as TGTGCCAGCAGCTTCGACAGGCGGAACTATGGCTACACCTTC.

The table lists this clonotype with many counts. V usage is TRBV20-1 and J usage is TRBJ2-1, with 10 positions matching TRBD2. Germline assignment: CDR1 DFQATT and CDR2 SNEGSKA (reference sequence). The CDR3 loop spans 16 amino acids. The trim removed 0 bases at V and 4 bases at J, leaving 6 bases unmatched. The CDR3 region is CSARDLAGGLYNEQFF. The DNA for the CDR3 is TGCAGTGCTAGAGATTTAGCGGGAGGACTTTACAATGAGCAGTTCTTC.

This clonotype was seen a handful of times. The rearrangement uses TRBV12-3 or TRBV12-4 and TRBJ2-1; D remains unclear. V was clipped by 1 base and J by 0 bases, with 7 bases between them. The CDR3 is made up of 15 amino acids. In DNA form, the CDR3 reads TGTGCCAGCAGTTTAGAAGCGAGCTCCTACAATGAGCAGTTCTTC. As protein: CASSLEASSYNEQFF.

This clonotype has more than one count but fewer than ten. V gene TRBV5-1 combines with J gene TRBJ2-1, with 7 bases aligning to TRBD2. The CDR3 runs to 15 residues. After removal of 7 bases from V and 6 bases from J, the junction contained 13 bases not matched to a gene. Germline values: CDR1 SGHRS, CDR2 YFSETQ. CDR3 region: CASDIQGGISNEQFF. The CDR3 nucleotides read TGCGCCAGCGACATCCAGGGAGGGATCTCCAATGAGCAGTTCTTC.

This clonotype was seen a few times. The chain couples TRBV6-6 to TRBJ2-5, with 8 bases aligning to TRBD2. CDR1 is MNHNY and CDR2 is SVGAGI in the germline V gene (reference sequence). With V trimmed by 6 bases and J by 2 bases, 8 bases remained unmatched. This CDR3 comprises 15 residues. The CDR3 loop is CASRQGLAGQETQYF. The CDR3 DNA follows: TGTGCCAGCAGACAAGGGTTAGCGGGACAAGAGACCCAGTACTTC.

This clonotype has a handful of counts. The V call is TRBV7-8, the J call TRBJ1-5; no definite D call. This CDR3 comprises 16 residues. Trimming cost V 2 bases and J 6 bases, with 17 bases left between them. Germline V gives CDR1 SGHVS, CDR2 FQNEAQ. The CDR3 region has the DNA TGTGCCAGCAGCTTAATGTCCCCTAGTCCGGGTCAGCCCCAGCATTTT. Protein sequence: CASSLMSPSPGQPQHF.

This clonotype was detected many times. This rearrangement joins TRBV7-2 to TRBJ1-5, with D tentatively TRBD1 (5 bases). Germline CDR1 reads SGHTA; CDR2 reads FQGNSA. Trimming removed 2 bases at V and 9 bases at J, with 17 bases between. This CDR3 region has 15 residues. Here the CDR3 reads CASSLIGGGQSPQHF. The CDR3 coding sequence is TGTGCCAGCAGCTTAATCGGCGGGGGTCAATCGCCCCAGCATTTT.

There are a few counts of this clonotype. This sequence joins TRBV29-1 and TRBJ2-7; 12 nucleotides line up with TRBD2. Germline V lookup: CDR1 SQVTM, CDR2 ANQGSEA. V trimming: 4 bases; J trimming: 3 bases; junction bases outside the gene matches: 13. The CDR3 covers 17 residues. CDR3 protein: CSVAVTSGRTTSYEQYF. Written as DNA, the CDR3 is TGCAGCGTTGCTGTGACTAGCGGGAGAACTACCAGCTACGAGCAGTACTTC.

This clonotype was counted ten times or more. One end of the junction does not line up with germline, which may come from a read error. V is TRBV10-3 and J is TRBJ2-7, with 8 positions matching TRBD1. This CDR3 has 14 residues. Germline V gene lookup returns CDR1 ENHRY and CDR2 SYGVKD. The CDR3 sequence: CAVRQGPLAYEQYF. The CDR3 region has the DNA TGTGCCGTCAGACAGGGGCCCTTAGCCTACGAGCAGTACTTC.

This clonotype was picked up many times. This chain links TRBV6-6 with TRBJ2-6, with D hard to call. This CDR3 spans 15 amino acids. V was clipped by 2 bases and J by 0 bases, with 5 bases between them. Germline V lookup: CDR1 MNHNY, CDR2 SVGAGI (reference sequence). CDR3 coding DNA: TGTGCCAGCAGTTACAAGGGCTCTGGGGCCAACGTCCTGACTTTC. Translation gives CASSYKGSGANVLTF.

This clonotype was observed many times. The CDR3 coding sequence is TGCGCCAGCAGCCAAGGTACCCTAGGGGCGAACACTGAAGCTTTCTTT. It codes for CASSQGTLGANTEAFF. The chain joins TRBV4-1 to TRBJ1-1; D might be TRBD1 (5 bases). CDR1 MGHRA and CDR2 YSYEKL come from the germline V gene. The germline V and J ends were trimmed by 1 base and 1 base, with 13 bases remaining between them. This CDR3 contains 16 residues.